A single sample gave rise to the 21 T cell receptor beta chains below, sequenced in a study of blood T cell repertoires in COVID-19. Some clones are missing from TCRdb's copy, which holds only in-frame ones; the method was immunoSEQ multiplex PCR. The data show approximately 170,000 clones, with about 88% seen just once and about 6.5% held by the top ten. Sequences were obtained from peripheral blood. Every receptor here comes from an elderly woman in a cohort sampled during active or convalescent COVID-19.

The V call is TRBV10-2, the J call TRBJ1-2; D possibly corresponds to TRBD1 (5 bases). CDR1 and CDR2 from the germline V gene are WSHSY and SAAADI. The CDR3 totals 13 residues. Trimming left V 6 bases short and J 7 bases short, with 15 bases between. Written as DNA, the CDR3 is TGCGCCAGCAGCCCCGGGGGGACCTTTGGCTACACCTTC. This gives the protein CASSPGGTFGYTF.

The chain employs TRBV6-5 and TRBJ1-3; 7 nucleotides line up with TRBD1. The germline gives CDR1 MNHEY, CDR2 SVGAGI. Unmatched junction bases numbered 9, after V lost 8 bases and J lost 5 bases. The length of the CDR3 is 14 residues. The CDR3 reads CASRPSGGRNTIYF. CDR3 bases: TGTGCCAGCCGACCGTCAGGGGGACGAAACACCATATATTTT.

The chain combines TRBV10-2 with TRBJ2-1, with 10 bases matching TRBD2. This CDR3 comprises 13 residues. CDR1 is WSHSY, CDR2 SAAADI, per germline. V lost 5 bases to trimming and J lost 10 bases; unmatched junction nucleotides: 5. CDR3 sequence: CASSRAGGREQFF. DNA for the CDR3: TGCGCCAGCAGTAGAGCGGGGGGGCGGGAGCAGTTCTTC.

For the CDR3, the DNA is TGTGCCAGCAGCCAAAGGGACAGGCGCTATGGCTACACCTTC. It is translated as CASSQRDRRYGYTF. The gene calls are TRBV3-1 (or the pseudogene TRBV3-2) and TRBJ1-2, with TRBD1 matching 8 bases. This CDR3 has 14 amino acids. The germline V gene has CDR1 LGHDT and CDR2 YNNKEL (reference sequence). V lost 2 bases, J lost 4 bases, and 3 bases stayed unmatched.

The rearrangement uses TRBV27 and TRBJ1-1; D is unclear. This CDR3 spans 14 amino acids. Between the trimmed V and J ends, which lost 4 bases and 6 bases, there was a span of 15 bases. Looked up from germline, CDR1 is MNHEY and CDR2 is SMNVEV (reference sequence). Here the CDR3 DNA reads TGTGCCAGCAGTTATAGGGAGGGAACCTCTGAAGCTTTCTTT. This encodes CASSYREGTSEAFF.

The chain is built from TRBV7-9 and TRBJ1-6; 8 nucleotides agree with TRBD1. The CDR3 is made up of 14 amino acids. Trimming removed 4 bases from V and 7 bases from J; junction bases left unmatched: 3. CDR1 SEHNR and CDR2 FQNEAQ come from the germline V gene (reference sequence). For the CDR3, the DNA is TGTGCCAGCAGCTCGGACAGGGAGAATTCACCCCTCCACTTT. This codes for CASSSDRENSPLHF.

The V call is TRBV6-5, the J call TRBJ1-1; tentatively, D is TRBD1 (5 bases). The CDR3 consists of 13 residues. V was trimmed by 2 bases and J by 4 bases, leaving 8 bases between them. Germline V gene sequence: CDR1 MNHEY, CDR2 SVGAGI. CDR3 region: CASSYQDTTEAFF. The CDR3 DNA reads TGTGCCAGCAGTTACCAGGACACCACTGAAGCTTTCTTT.

This clone occurred a few times. The chain combines TRBV19 with TRBJ1-3; D is unresolved. The CDR3 is made up of 13 amino acids. The germline V gene has CDR1 LNHDA and CDR2 SQIVND (reference sequence). V lost 11 bases and J 2 bases, leaving 13 bases between the germline ends. The CDR3 is CASLAGTGNTIYF. The CDR3 nucleotides are TGTGCCTCCCTGGCCGGGACTGGAAACACCATATATTTT. Full variable domain (rest looked up from reference TRBV19 and TRBJ1-3): DGGITQSPKYLFRKEGQNVTLSCEQNLNHDAMYWYRQDPGQGLRLIYYSQIVNDFQKGDIAEGYSVSREKKESFPLTVTSAQKNPTAFYLCASLAGTGNTIYFGEGSWLTVV.

This chain uses TRBV2 with TRBJ2-1, with a weak D call TRBD1 (5 bases). The V gene lost 5 bases and the J gene lost 0 bases, with 14 bases spanning the gap. Germline CDR1 SNHLY, CDR2 FYNNEI. CDR3 size: 16 residues. This chain's CDR3 is CASSPIQGSSYNEQFF. In DNA, the CDR3 is TGTGCCAGCAGTCCCATTCAGGGTAGCTCCTACAATGAGCAGTTCTTC.

The chain combines TRBV19 with TRBJ1-2; D possibly corresponds to TRBD1 (6 bases). Trimming left V 7 bases short and J 2 bases short, with 8 bases between. The V gene's germline CDR1 is LNHDA and CDR2 SQIVND (reference sequence). The CDR3 extends over 12 amino acids. The CDR3 spells CASKDRNYGYTF. CDR3 sequence (DNA): TGTGCCAGTAAGGACAGAAACTATGGCTACACCTTC. The entire variable domain, with the rest obtained from reference TRBV19 and TRBJ1-2, is as follows: DGGITQSPKYLFRKEGQNVTLSCEQNLNHDAMYWYRQDPGQGLRLIYYSQIVNDFQKGDIAEGYSVSREKKESFPLTVTSAQKNPTAFYLCASKDRNYGYTFGSGTRLTVV.

The genes are TRBV3-1 (or the pseudogene TRBV3-2) and TRBJ2-3; 11 positions agree with TRBD2. CDR1 is LGHDT and CDR2 is YNNKEL in the germline V gene (reference sequence). V lost 3 bases to trimming and J lost 1 base; unmatched junction nucleotides: 6. The CDR3 length is 17 residues. CDR3 bases: TGTGCCAGCAGCCACCACCGGGGACTAGCGGGCACAGATACGCAGTATTTT. It specifies CASSHHRGLAGTDTQYF.

This chain connects TRBV28 to TRBJ2-1, with D perhaps matching TRBD1 (5 bases). The CDR3 length is 16 residues. CDR1 and CDR2 from the germline V gene are MDHEN and SYDVKM. V was trimmed by 2 bases and J by 7 bases, leaving 18 bases between them. The CDR3 bases are TGTGCCAGCAGTTTAGGGGCCAGGGCCGGTGGGAATGAGCAGTTCTTC. This translates into CASSLGARAGGNEQFF.

The chain recombines TRBV3-1 (or the pseudogene TRBV3-2) with TRBJ2-1, with a possible D match to TRBD1 (6 bases). CDR1 LGHDT and CDR2 YNNKEL come from the germline V gene (reference sequence). V was trimmed by 3 bases and J by 7 bases, leaving 25 bases between them. CDR3 length: 18 amino acids. The CDR3 loop reads CASSHLNSGASQRNEQFF. CDR3 sequence (DNA): TGTGCCAGCAGCCACCTAAACTCAGGGGCCTCCCAGAGGAATGAGCAGTTCTTC.

This clone turned up a few times. The chain has TRBV4-1 and TRBJ2-6; D is possibly TRBD1 (6 bases). CDR3 length: 18 residues. Germline lookup yields CDR1 MGHRA and CDR2 YSYEKL. V gave up 2 bases and J gave up 2 bases, with 16 bases separating them. The CDR3 nucleotides read TGCGCCAGCAGCCAATCCCCAGGGGAAATTCCTGGGGCCAACGTCCTGACTTTC. This encodes CASSQSPGEIPGANVLTF.

This clone was counted between two and nine times. The J gene is TRBJ1-1, the V gene TRBV10-3; 7 bases are shared with TRBD1. The germline V gene encodes CDR1 ENHRY and CDR2 SYGVKD. Trimming cost V 2 bases and J 10 bases; bases outside gene matches: 7. This CDR3 contains 13 residues. The CDR3 loop is CAISEMGQRAAFF. The CDR3 coding sequence is TGTGCCATCAGTGAGATGGGACAGCGGGCAGCTTTCTTT.

The chain combines TRBV12-5 with TRBJ2-1; tentatively, D is TRBD1 (6 bases). CDR1 and CDR2 from the germline V gene are LGHNT and FRNRAP. The length of the CDR3 is 13 residues. Between the trimmed V and J ends, which lost 5 bases and 9 bases, there was a span of 14 bases. The CDR3 nucleotides are TGTGCTAGTGGTCCGGGGCAGGGGAGTGAGCAGTTCTTC. This encodes CASGPGQGSEQFF.

This chain joins TRBV7-8 and TRBJ2-3; 9 nucleotides agree with TRBD2. Germline trimming cut 2 bases from V and 3 bases from J; bases unmatched to any gene: 9. This CDR3 has 17 amino acids. Germline values: CDR1 SGHVS, CDR2 FQNEAQ. CDR3 in DNA: TGTGCCAGCAGCTTAATACGGCGGGGGGGGCGAACAGATACGCAGTATTTT. It specifies CASSLIRRGGRTDTQYF.

The chain's CDR3 is CASTIQVNQPQHF. CDR3 in DNA: TGTGCCAGTACCATACAGGTTAATCAGCCCCAGCATTTT. The chain employs TRBV19 and TRBJ1-5, with D possibly matching TRBD1 (5 bases). The CDR3 contains 13 residues. V was pared by 7 bases and J by 4 bases, with 11 bases between. Germline V gene data show CDR1 as LNHDA and CDR2 as SQIVND (reference sequence).

This chain joins TRBV4-1 and TRBJ1-1; D remains ambiguous. Trimming removed 0 bases from V and 3 bases from J, with 5 bases in between. The CDR3 consists of 13 residues. Germline loops: CDR1 MGHRA, CDR2 YSYEKL. CDR3 nucleotide sequence: TGCGCCAGCAGCCAAGATCCGGACACTGAAGCTTTCTTT. It codes for CASSQDPDTEAFF.

This chain connects TRBV12-3 or TRBV12-4 to TRBJ2-1; D gene ambiguous. Trimming shortened V by 0 bases and J by 6 bases, and 6 bases separated the two germline ends. There are 13 residues in the CDR3. This CDR3 is CASSLARVNEQFF. Written as DNA, the CDR3 is TGTGCCAGCAGTTTAGCACGGGTCAATGAGCAGTTCTTC.

This chain joins TRBV27 and TRBJ1-2; 7 bases line up with TRBD1. CDR1 is MNHEY and CDR2 is SMNVEV in the germline V gene (reference sequence). J was trimmed by 2 bases and V by 2 bases; bases with no gene match: 5. The CDR3 has 15 amino acids. The DNA for the CDR3 is TGTGCCAGCAGTTTAGGGGACAGACACAACTATGGCTACACCTTC. As protein: CASSLGDRHNYGYTF.